This TCR beta chain emerged from a study of T cells in Graves' hyperthyroidism and ophthalmopathy. Study-level information: The authors collected peripheral blood at initial diagnosis, before any treatment.

The CDR3 runs 13 residues. V gave up 6 bases and J gave up 12 bases; unmatched junction bases: 8. The germline V gene has CDR1 MNHNS and CDR2 SASEGT. Amplification targeted TCR beta CDR3 regions from RNA transcripts. Using the HTBI primer set, a first-round RT-PCR was run on the TCR CDR3. MiXCR, run by TCRdb on the multiplex PCR reads, gives a single entry per CDR3 protein. Here the sample spans 250,000 or so distinct CDR3 sequences, roughly 15% being singletons. Uncontrolled infection, other autoimmune disease, pregnancy or lactation excluded patients. This chain uses TRBV6-1 with TRBJ1-6; TRBD1 aligns across 7 bases. This TCR was sampled from a woman in her 40s with Graves' hyperthyroidism that later progressed to Graves' ophthalmopathy. Sequenced: blood. The CDR3 DNA is TGTGCCAGCAGGGGGACAGCCCAAGGACCCCTCCACTTT. This sequence encodes CASRGTAQGPLHF.